The 26 T cell receptor beta chains reported below all come from one sample, sequenced in a study of vaccination effects on CD4 cells after COVID-19. The antigens for these receptors are not known. The method was immunoSEQ multiplex PCR; TCRdb's version includes in-frame clones alone and lacks a portion of them. In the table there are about 25,000 clones, 73% of which are singletons. After roughly eleven days in culture, the CD4+ T cells were isolated. Sequences were derived from CD4+ T cells from PBMCs cultured without peptide, sampled before COVID-19 vaccination. The receptors here all came from a human donor who received a COVID-19 vaccine.

This rearrangement joins TRBV27 to TRBJ2-4, with D possibly matching TRBD1 (5 bases). Germline V gene sequence: CDR1 MNHEY, CDR2 SMNVEV (reference sequence). V was cut by 2 bases and J by 1 base, with 6 bases left in between. The CDR3 extends over 14 amino acids. CDR3 coding DNA: TGTGCCAGCAGTTTAAGGGGTGCCAAAAACATTCAGTACTTC. Translation gives CASSLRGAKNIQYF.

The V call is TRBV5-6, the J call TRBJ2-4; D is possibly TRBD2 (5 bases). The CDR3 totals 17 residues. V gave up 3 bases and J gave up 0 bases, with 16 bases separating them. Germline V gives CDR1 SGHDT, CDR2 YYEEEE. The CDR3 spells CASSSPPAGLAKNIQYF. CDR3 coding DNA: TGTGCCAGCAGCTCACCCCCGGCGGGCCTAGCCAAAAACATTCAGTACTTC.

The chain combines TRBV30 with TRBJ1-6, with D tentatively TRBD1 (6 bases). Per germline, CDR1 GTSNPN and CDR2 SVGIG (reference sequence). Trimming left V 0 bases short and J 8 bases short, with 11 bases between. The CDR3 has 14 amino acids. In DNA form, the CDR3 reads TGTGCCTGGAGTGTGGGAGGGGGGGATTCACCCCTCCACTTT. This codes for CAWSVGGGDSPLHF.

This chain connects TRBV13 to TRBJ2-3, with 10 positions matching TRBD2. Losses at the gene ends were 5 bases for V and 5 bases for J; bases not matched to a gene: 10. The CDR3 spans 16 residues. From germline, CDR1 is PRHDT and CDR2 FYEKMQ (reference sequence). The CDR3 DNA sequence: TGTGCCAGCAGCCCCTGGCTAGCGGGAGAGTTAGATACGCAGTATTTT. Protein: CASSPWLAGELDTQYF.

V is TRBV7-9 and J is TRBJ1-1; D is perhaps TRBD1 (5 bases). CDR1 is SEHNR and CDR2 is FQNEAQ in the germline V gene (reference sequence). CDR3 length: 13 amino acids. The V end lost 8 bases, the J end lost 5 bases, and 15 bases lay between the germline ends. The CDR3 coding sequence is TGTGCCAGCCTGGGGGGGATCGGTACTGAAGCTTTCTTT. Translating gives CASLGGIGTEAFF.

This clone has only a few counts. V usage is TRBV30 and J usage is TRBJ2-7; D possibly corresponds to TRBD1 (6 bases). V shed 3 bases and J shed 6 bases, with 12 bases lying between them. The CDR3 sequence is 12 residues long. Germline CDR1 reads GTSNPN; CDR2 reads SVGIG (reference sequence). The CDR3 DNA is TGTGCCTGGAGGGCAGGGGCATTCGAGCAGTACTTC. This gives the protein CAWRAGAFEQYF.

This chain links TRBV29-1 with TRBJ1-1; D possibly corresponds to TRBD1 (6 bases). Germline values: CDR1 SQVTM, CDR2 ANQGSEA. V lost 6 bases and J lost 4, with 18 bases in between. The CDR3 runs to 14 residues. This CDR3 reads CSVGGQGLPTEAFF. The CDR3 DNA is TGCAGCGTGGGGGGGCAGGGGCTGCCCACTGAAGCTTTCTTT. The complete variable domain, with remaining parts taken from reference TRBV29-1 and TRBJ1-1, reads SAVISQKPSRDICQRGTSLTIQCQVDSQVTMMFWYRQQPGQSLTLIATANQGSEATYESGFVIDKFPISRPNLTFSTLTVSNMSPEDSSIYLCSVGGQGLPTEAFFGQGTRLTVV.

In its sample, this clone was seen a few times. The chain couples TRBV4-1 to TRBJ2-7; unclear D gene. The V and J ends lost 3 bases and 3 bases respectively, with 15 bases between them. The CDR3 loop spans 15 amino acids. Germline CDR1 reads MGHRA; CDR2 reads YSYEKL. CDR3 nucleotides: TGCGCCAGCAGCCATGGACGGACGACTTTCTACGAGCAGTACTTC. This sequence encodes CASSHGRTTFYEQYF.

This chain connects TRBV5-4 to TRBJ2-5, with D unclear. CDR3 length equals 12 residues. Germline V gene data show CDR1 as SGHNT and CDR2 as YYREEE (reference sequence). Trimming shortened V by 3 bases and J by 6 bases, and 9 bases separated the two germline ends. CDR3 sequence reads: CASSWLEKTQYF. In DNA form, the CDR3 reads TGTGCCAGCAGCTGGCTCGAGAAGACCCAGTACTTC.

V is TRBV7-9 and J is TRBJ1-2; 8 bases agree with TRBD1. The germline V gene has CDR1 SEHNR and CDR2 FQNEAQ (reference sequence). Trimming at V came to 1 base and at J to 9 bases, leaving 1 base not matched to a gene. CDR3 length: 12 amino acids. CDR3 loop: CASSLDRGSYTF. The CDR3 bases are TGTGCCAGCAGCTTAGACAGGGGGAGCTACACCTTC.

This clone was seen only once. The rearrangement links TRBV12-3 or TRBV12-4 to TRBJ1-4; D is perhaps TRBD1 (5 bases). V shed 5 bases and J shed 16 bases, with 14 bases lying between them. The CDR3 extends over 11 amino acids. CDR3 residues: CASSRGGIRFF. CDR3 coding DNA: TGTGCCAGCAGTCGGGGGGGGATTAGGTTTTTT.

The J gene is TRBJ2-3, the V gene TRBV5-1; no definite D call. Germline loops: CDR1 SGHRS, CDR2 YFSETQ. The CDR3 extends over 13 amino acids. V dropped 0 bases and J dropped 6 bases, with 8 bases sitting between them. CDR3 nucleotide sequence: TGCGCCAGCAGCTTGGACGGTTCCGATACGCAGTATTTT. It yields the protein CASSLDGSDTQYF.

The rearrangement links TRBV6-5 to TRBJ2-1, with D perhaps assigned TRBD1 or TRBD2 (6 bases each). The germline V gene encodes CDR1 MNHEY and CDR2 SVGAGI. Trimming stripped 4 bases from V and 10 bases from J, with 17 bases between. This CDR3 has 14 amino acids. Written as DNA, the CDR3 is TGTGCCAGCAGTTCCCGAGGGGGGCAGGGGGAGCAGTTCTTC. Its translation: CASSSRGGQGEQFF.

Concerning this clone itself: Other DNA variants within this sample encode the same CDR3. V and J are TRBV30 and TRBJ2-6; possibly TRBD2 for D (5 bases). From germline, CDR1 is GTSNPN and CDR2 SVGIG (reference sequence). Trimming cost V 0 bases and J 0 bases, with 6 bases left between them. This CDR3 comprises 15 residues. The CDR3 loop reads CAWSVLGSGANVLTF. The CDR3 bases are TGTGCCTGGAGTGTACTAGGCTCTGGGGCCAACGTCCTGACTTTC.

This clone was seen once. The chain carries TRBV24-1 and TRBJ1-3; D remains unclear. Trimming took 3 bases from V and 0 from J, leaving 5 bases between them. CDR1 is KGHDR, CDR2 SFDVKD, per germline. This CDR3 is 14 amino acids long. The CDR3 DNA follows: TGTGCCACCAGTGATAGTAGCTCTGGAAACACCATATATTTT. This encodes CATSDSSSGNTIYF.

The chain employs TRBV5-1 and TRBJ2-7; TRBD1 agrees at 7 bases. With 5 bases clipped from V and 3 bases from J, the junction kept 5 bases outside the gene matches. This CDR3 is 13 amino acids long. Germline CDR1 and CDR2: SGHRS and YFSETQ. CDR3 residues: CASSADRHYEQYF. DNA for the CDR3: TGCGCCAGCAGTGCGGACAGGCACTACGAGCAGTACTTC. The entire variable domain, with the rest obtained from reference TRBV5-1 and TRBJ2-7, is as follows: KAGVTQTPRYLIKTRGQQVTLSCSPISGHRSVSWYQQTPGQGLQFLFEYFSETQRNKGNFPGRFSGRQFSNSRSEMNVSTLELGDSALYLCASSADRHYEQYFGPGTRLTVT.

This chain joins TRBV7-8 and TRBJ2-1; 8 bases map to TRBD2. Germline values: CDR1 SGHVS, CDR2 FQNEAQ. This CDR3 region has 15 residues. V dropped 5 bases and J dropped 9; count of bases not matched to a gene: 12. DNA for the CDR3: TGTGCCAGCAGCCATCCTCCCGCGGGGGGAAGTGAGCAGTTCTTC. Translating it yields CASSHPPAGGSEQFF.

The gene calls are TRBV12-3 or TRBV12-4 and TRBJ2-6; D ambiguous. This CDR3 comprises 12 residues. The ends were cut back, 4 bases at V and 2 bases at J, with 0 bases in the middle. The CDR3 sequence is CASSSGANVLTF. The CDR3 DNA is TGTGCCAGCAGTTCTGGGGCCAACGTCCTGACTTTC.

The gene calls are TRBV10-3 and TRBJ1-2; 9 positions match TRBD1. The J segment lost 4 bases and the V segment lost 10 bases, leaving 7 bases of the junction unmatched. The CDR3 consists of 13 residues. The germline V gene has CDR1 ENHRY and CDR2 SYGVKD. The CDR3 DNA reads TGTGCCACCACAGGGGGCGAGAGCTATGGCTACACCTTC. As protein: CATTGGESYGYTF.

DNA of the CDR3: TGTGCCAGCAGTTACACCCAGGGGGCCGGGGAGCTGTTTTTT. It specifies CASSYTQGAGELFF. The chain joins TRBV2 to TRBJ2-2; 7 positions agree with TRBD1. The CDR3 has 14 amino acids. Germline CDR1 and CDR2: SNHLY and FYNNEI. V was pared by 5 bases and J by 6 bases, with 6 bases of the junction left unmatched.

V is TRBV19 and J is TRBJ2-1; TRBD1 or TRBD2 may be the D gene (5 bases each). The V gene lost 3 bases and the J gene lost 10 bases, with 13 bases spanning the gap. CDR1 and CDR2 from the germline V gene are LNHDA and SQIVND (reference sequence). The CDR3 sequence is 13 residues long. The CDR3 here is CASSIRGPREQFF. As DNA, the CDR3 is TGTGCCAGTAGTATTCGGGGCCCCAGGGAGCAGTTCTTC.

This clone was seen more than once but under ten times. The V and J genes are TRBV3-1 (or the pseudogene TRBV3-2) and TRBJ1-6, with a tentative D call TRBD1 (5 bases). The CDR3 totals 13 residues. CDR1 LGHDT and CDR2 YNNKEL come from the germline V gene (reference sequence). The ends were cut back, 6 bases at V and 6 bases at J, with 9 bases in the middle. The CDR3 is CASRDMSNSPLHF. CDR3 in DNA: TGTGCCAGCAGGGACATGAGTAATTCACCCCTCCACTTT.

The J gene is TRBJ1-6, the V gene TRBV6-2 or TRBV6-3; 10 bases are a match to TRBD1. The CDR3 contains 15 residues. Germline CDR1 MNHEY, CDR2 SVGEGT. Losses at the gene ends were 4 bases for V and 10 bases for J; bases not matched to a gene: 7. The CDR3 sequence: CASSSGQGILSPLHF. Written as DNA, the CDR3 is TGTGCCAGCAGTTCGGGACAGGGGATTTTATCACCCCTCCACTTT.

This sequence joins TRBV7-2 and TRBJ2-7; D possibly uses TRBD1 or TRBD2 (6 bases each). Trimming stripped 1 base from V and 5 bases from J, with 18 bases between. This CDR3 spans 16 amino acids. From germline, CDR1 is SGHTA and CDR2 FQGNSA. The CDR3: CASSLGARQGRNEQYF. In DNA, the CDR3 is TGTGCCAGCAGCTTAGGGGCTCGGCAGGGGAGGAACGAGCAGTACTTC.

The chain couples TRBV28 to TRBJ2-7, with D tentatively TRBD2 (7 bases). This CDR3 comprises 14 residues. Germline V gene lookup returns CDR1 MDHEN and CDR2 SYDVKM. V was pared by 6 bases and J by 3 bases, with 15 bases between. Here the CDR3 DNA reads TGTGCCAGCAGCCCGGTAGGGGGGGGCTACGAGCAGTACTTC. Protein product: CASSPVGGGYEQYF.

In DNA, the CDR3 is TGTGCCAGCAGCGGACTTGGGGCCCCCTCCTACAATGAGCAGTTCTTC. This encodes CASSGLGAPSYNEQFF. V is TRBV11-1 and J is TRBJ2-1; perhaps D is TRBD1 or TRBD2 (5 bases each). V was trimmed by 5 bases and J by 0 bases, leaving 14 bases between them. From germline, CDR1 is SGHAT and CDR2 FQDESV (reference sequence). The CDR3 has 16 residues. Supplemented by reference TRBV11-1 and TRBJ2-1, the full variable domain reads EAEVAQSPRYKITEKSQAVAFWCDPISGHATLYWYRQILGQGPELLVQFQDESVVDDSQLPKDRFSAERLKGVDSTLKIQPAELGDSAMYLCASSGLGAPSYNEQFFGPGTRLTVL.